A single sample is the source of the 9 T cell receptor beta chains below, sequenced in a study of tumor-infiltrating lymphocytes in primary liver carcinoma. Total RNA and DNA came together from about 19-30 mg of bulk tissue without cell sorting. The input was 500 ng total RNA; TCR beta cDNA was made from it with a constant-region primer. It was through three nested multiplex PCR rounds of slightly modified ARM-PCR that TCR beta libraries arose. Amplification in the first two PCR rounds was performed using TRBV1-TRBV30 forward primers and a C-beta reverse primer for 10 cycles each. TCRdb re-analysed the multiplex PCR reads in MiXCR, keeping a single row per CDR3 protein. The table lists over 95,000 distinct CDR3 sequences, 69% of them singletons. The specimen sequenced was liver tumor tissue from sampling region 5. Noted subset: tumor region T5, tumor centre. These receptors came from a woman between 55 and 75 years old with primary liver carcinoma and hepatitis B virus infection.

Comment on this clonotype: Here the CDR3 omits its conserved ending phenylalanine or tryptophan, so a read error is the likely source. The CDR3 is CASSAGENTEAFS. In DNA, the CDR3 is TGCGCCAGTAGTGCCGGGGAGAACACTGAAGCTTTCTCT. The chain combines TRBV6-1 with TRBJ1-1; D unresolved. The CDR3 is 13 amino acids. CDR1 is MNHNS and CDR2 is SASEGT in the germline V gene.

Details on this clonotype: An end of the junction differs from the germline gene, which may be a read error. The chain uses TRBV4-1 and TRBJ2-5; either TRBD1 or TRBD2 may fit D (5 bases each). CDR3 length: 15 amino acids. Germline V gene sequence: CDR1 MGHRA, CDR2 YSYEKL. The CDR3 nucleotides are TGTACCAGCAGCCAAGATTTGGGGGATTGGGAGACCCAGTACTTC. It translates to CTSSQDLGDWETQYF.

This clonotype was detected ten times or more. This chain uses TRBV5-6 with TRBJ2-7, with TRBD1 matching over 7 bases. The CDR3 runs 13 residues. Germline V gives CDR1 SGHDT, CDR2 YYEEEE. J gave up 3 bases and V 4 bases, and 4 bases lay outside the gene matches. The CDR3: CASSRDSYYEQYF. CDR3 nucleotides: TGTGCCAGCAGCCGGGACAGCTACTACGAGCAGTACTTC.

On this clonotype itself: The junction shows a germline mismatch at one end, possibly a read error. The rearrangement links TRBV5-1 to TRBJ1-1, with D possibly being TRBD1 (6 bases). The CDR3 has 14 residues. Germline CDR1 and CDR2: SGHRS and YFSETQ. Written as DNA, the CDR3 is TGCGCCAGCAGCCCGCCGGCGGGGGCGACTGAAGCTCTCTTC. It yields the protein CASSPPAGATEALF.

Worth noting for this clonotype: A read error may produce the germline difference seen at one junction end. The chain has TRBV6-6 and TRBJ2-5; 8 bases align to TRBD2. There are 16 residues in the CDR3. From germline, CDR1 is MNHNY and CDR2 SVGAGI (reference sequence). CDR3 nucleotide sequence: TGTGTCACCCGTGGCGGGAGGAGAGGTTACCAAGAGACCCAGTATTTC. Translated: CVTRGGRRGYQETQYF.

As for this clonotype: The junction does not match germline at one end; this may be a read error. The chain carries TRBV20-1 and TRBJ1-6, with 12 bases matching TRBD1. CDR3 length: 15 amino acids. Germline lookup yields CDR1 DFQATT and CDR2 SNEGSKA (reference sequence). The CDR3 sequence is CNASGTGGQNSPLHF. The CDR3 DNA reads TGCAATGCTAGCGGGACAGGGGGCCAGAATTCACCCCTCCACTTT.

About this clonotype: At one of its ends the junction is not consistent with the germline gene, which may arise from a read error. CDR3 nucleotide sequence: TGTGCCAGTAGTACTCAAAGGACGAGTAATTCACGCCTCCACTTC. It is translated as CASSTQRTSNSRLHF. The J gene is TRBJ1-6, the V gene TRBV19; no clear D. The CDR3 totals 15 residues. The germline V gene encodes CDR1 LNHDA and CDR2 SQIVND (reference sequence).

This clonotype was found many times. The J gene is TRBJ1-4, the V gene TRBV28; TRBD1 is a possible D gene (5 bases). The CDR3 totals 18 residues. V lost 1 base to trimming and J lost 5 bases, with 20 bases between them. The V gene's germline CDR1 is MDHEN and CDR2 SYDVKM. The chain's CDR3 is CASSLFHSLGTVNEKLFF. CDR3 nucleotides: TGTGCCAGCAGTTTATTCCATTCTCTCGGGACGGTAAATGAAAAACTGTTTTTT.

Notes on this clonotype: The conserved phenylalanine or tryptophan is not found at the CDR3 terminus, so this likely reflects a read error. The DNA is omitted, as the CDR3 cannot be located on it reliably, and the CDR3 follows TCRdb's listing. The rearrangement joins TRBV10-3 to TRBJ2-1; the table's D gene call, TRBD2, was not cross checked with the DNA. Germline CDR1 ENHRY, CDR2 SYGVKD. The CDR3 contains 15 residues when both ends are counted. CDR3: CAISELAGGRDEQFC.